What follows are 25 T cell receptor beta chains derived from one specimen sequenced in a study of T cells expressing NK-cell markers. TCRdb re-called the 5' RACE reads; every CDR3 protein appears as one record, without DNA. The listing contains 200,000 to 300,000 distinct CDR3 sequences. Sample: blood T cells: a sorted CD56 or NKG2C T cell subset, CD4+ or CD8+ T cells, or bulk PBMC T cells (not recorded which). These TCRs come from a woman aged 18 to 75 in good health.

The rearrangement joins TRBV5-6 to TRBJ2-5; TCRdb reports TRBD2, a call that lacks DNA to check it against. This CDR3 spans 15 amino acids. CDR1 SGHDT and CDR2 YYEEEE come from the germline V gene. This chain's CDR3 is CASSLWTRGQETQYF.

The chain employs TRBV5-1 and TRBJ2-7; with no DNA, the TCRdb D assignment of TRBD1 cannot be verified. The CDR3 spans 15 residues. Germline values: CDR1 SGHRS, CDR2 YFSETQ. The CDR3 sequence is CASSLGGQASYEQYF. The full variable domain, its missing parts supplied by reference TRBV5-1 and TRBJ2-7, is KAGVTQTPRYLIKTRGQQVTLSCSPISGHRSVSWYQQTPGQGLQFLFEYFSETQRNKGNFPGRFSGRQFSNSRSEMNVSTLELGDSALYLCASSLGGQASYEQYFGPGTRLTVT.

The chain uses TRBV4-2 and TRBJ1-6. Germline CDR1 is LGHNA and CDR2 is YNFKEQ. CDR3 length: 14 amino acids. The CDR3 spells CASSQVSEDSPLHF.

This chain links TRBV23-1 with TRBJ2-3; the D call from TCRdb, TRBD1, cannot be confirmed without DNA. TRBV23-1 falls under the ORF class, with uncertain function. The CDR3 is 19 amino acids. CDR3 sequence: CASSQSTRGRGGGTDTQYF.

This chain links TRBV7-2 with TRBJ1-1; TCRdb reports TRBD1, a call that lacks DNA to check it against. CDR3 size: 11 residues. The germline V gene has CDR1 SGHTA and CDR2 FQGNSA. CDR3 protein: CASSPGAEAFF.

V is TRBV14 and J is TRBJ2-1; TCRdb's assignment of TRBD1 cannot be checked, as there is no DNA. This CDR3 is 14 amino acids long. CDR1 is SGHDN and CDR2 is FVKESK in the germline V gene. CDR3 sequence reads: CASSRDRIFYEQFF.

The CDR3 reads CASSREVTGGNSPLHF. The rearrangement links TRBV4-3 to TRBJ1-6; TCRdb's D gene call, TRBD1, goes unchecked for lack of DNA. Germline V gene lookup returns CDR1 LGHNA and CDR2 YSLEER. CDR3 size: 16 residues.

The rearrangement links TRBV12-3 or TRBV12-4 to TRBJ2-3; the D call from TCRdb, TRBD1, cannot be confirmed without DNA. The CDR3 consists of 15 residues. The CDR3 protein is CASRTYGQGADTQYF.

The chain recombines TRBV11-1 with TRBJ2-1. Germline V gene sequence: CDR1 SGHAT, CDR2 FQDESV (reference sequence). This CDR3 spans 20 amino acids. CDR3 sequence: CASSFYSHKPLKSSYNEQFF.

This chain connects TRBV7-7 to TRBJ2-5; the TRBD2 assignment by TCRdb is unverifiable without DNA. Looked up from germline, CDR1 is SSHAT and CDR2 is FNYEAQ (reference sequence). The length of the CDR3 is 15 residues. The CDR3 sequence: CASSLDSLPHGTQYF.

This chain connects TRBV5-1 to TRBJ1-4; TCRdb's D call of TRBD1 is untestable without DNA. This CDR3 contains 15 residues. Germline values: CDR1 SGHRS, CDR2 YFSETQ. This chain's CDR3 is CASSAGQKRNEKLFF. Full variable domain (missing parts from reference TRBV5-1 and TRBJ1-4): KAGVTQTPRYLIKTRGQQVTLSCSPISGHRSVSWYQQTPGQGLQFLFEYFSETQRNKGNFPGRFSGRQFSNSRSEMNVSTLELGDSALYLCASSAGQKRNEKLFFGSGTQLSVL.

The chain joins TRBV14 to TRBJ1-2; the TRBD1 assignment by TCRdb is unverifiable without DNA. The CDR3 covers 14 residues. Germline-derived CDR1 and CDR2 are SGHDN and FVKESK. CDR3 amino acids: CASSQGGVVYGYTF. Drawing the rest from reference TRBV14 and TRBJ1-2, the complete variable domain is EAGVTQFPSHSVIEKGQTVTLRCDPISGHDNLYWYRRVMGKEIKFLLHFVKESKQDESGMPNNRFLAERTGGTYSTLKVQPAELEDSGVYFCASSQGGVVYGYTFGSGTRLTVV.

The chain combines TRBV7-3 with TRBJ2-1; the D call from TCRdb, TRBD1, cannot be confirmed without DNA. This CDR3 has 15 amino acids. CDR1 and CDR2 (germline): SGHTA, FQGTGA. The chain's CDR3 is CASSLGGVKKNEQFF.

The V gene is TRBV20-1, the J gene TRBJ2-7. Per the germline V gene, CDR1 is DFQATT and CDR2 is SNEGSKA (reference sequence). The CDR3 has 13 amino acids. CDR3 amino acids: CSASSGITYEQYF.

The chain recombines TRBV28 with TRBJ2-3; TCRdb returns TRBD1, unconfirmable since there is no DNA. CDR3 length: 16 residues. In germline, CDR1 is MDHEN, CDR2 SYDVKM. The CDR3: CASSYSGGLGTDTQYF.

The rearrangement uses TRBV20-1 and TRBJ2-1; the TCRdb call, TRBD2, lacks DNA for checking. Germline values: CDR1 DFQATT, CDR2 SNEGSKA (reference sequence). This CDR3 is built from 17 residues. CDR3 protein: CSARIDALSLFTNEQFF.

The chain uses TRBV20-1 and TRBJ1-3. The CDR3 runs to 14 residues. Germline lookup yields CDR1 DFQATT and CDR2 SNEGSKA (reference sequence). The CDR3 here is CSAVSRRSGNTIYF.

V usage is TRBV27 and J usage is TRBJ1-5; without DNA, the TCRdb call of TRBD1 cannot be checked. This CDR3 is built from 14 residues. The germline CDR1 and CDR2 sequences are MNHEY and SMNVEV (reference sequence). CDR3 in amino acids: CASSLRGVDQPQHF.

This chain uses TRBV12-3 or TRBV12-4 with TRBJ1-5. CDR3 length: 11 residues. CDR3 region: CASSLSQPQHF.

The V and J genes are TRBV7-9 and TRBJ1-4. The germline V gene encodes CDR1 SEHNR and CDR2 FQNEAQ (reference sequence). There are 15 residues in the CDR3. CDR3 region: CASSLGDPSYEKLFF.

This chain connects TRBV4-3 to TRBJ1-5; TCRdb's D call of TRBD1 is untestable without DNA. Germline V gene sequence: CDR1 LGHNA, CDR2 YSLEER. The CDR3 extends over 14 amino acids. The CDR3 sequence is CASSPATGGQPQHF.

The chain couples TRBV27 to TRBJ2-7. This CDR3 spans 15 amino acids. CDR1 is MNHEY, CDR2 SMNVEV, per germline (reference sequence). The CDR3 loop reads CASSLSGSRSYEQYF.

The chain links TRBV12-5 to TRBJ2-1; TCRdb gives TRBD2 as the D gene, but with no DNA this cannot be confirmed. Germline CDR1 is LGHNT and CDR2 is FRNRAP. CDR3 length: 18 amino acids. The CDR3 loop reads CASGLDPLTSGGRNEQFF.

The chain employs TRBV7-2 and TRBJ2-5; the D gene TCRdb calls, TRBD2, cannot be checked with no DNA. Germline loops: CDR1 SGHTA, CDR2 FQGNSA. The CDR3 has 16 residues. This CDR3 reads CASSRTSGSYQETQYF.

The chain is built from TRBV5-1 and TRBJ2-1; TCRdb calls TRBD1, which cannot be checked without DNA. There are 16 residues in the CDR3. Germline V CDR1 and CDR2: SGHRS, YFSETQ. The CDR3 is CASSLLWGGTYNEQFF.